This T cell receptor (beta chain) comes out of a study of T cell responses to AZD1222 COVID-19 vaccine. Study results and limitations: In the spike-specific TCR repertoire, nearly half reportedly target unmutated variant regions.

The junction had 7 bases not matched to a gene; V was cut back by 0 bases and J by 8 bases. Germline-derived CDR1 and CDR2 are LNHNV and YYDKDF (reference sequence). The CDR3 is made up of 16 amino acids. Profiling relied on immunoSEQ multiplex PCR, and the TCRdb table lists in-frame clones only, not all of them. The sample holds 140,000 to 150,000 clones, about 82% seen once. In the case of this clone: Antigen specificity is unknown.

The sequencing used peripheral blood, collected 28 days after the second AZD1222 dose. The clonotype comes from an adult who received the AZD1222 COVID-19 vaccine. The chain carries TRBV15 and TRBJ1-4, with 9 bases matching TRBD1. The CDR3 DNA reads as TGTGCCACCAGCAGAGATGGGACAGGGAAGGAGGAAAAACTGTTTTTT. Its translation: CATSRDGTGKEEKLFF.